This T cell receptor (beta chain) was sequenced in a study of siplizumab effects on memory and regulatory T cells. Looking at the study overall: The mixed lymphocyte reactions, run in pairs, contained siplizumab at approximately 1 ug/mL or no drug. Study-level results: Siplizumab significantly lowered the alloreactive sequences that could be traced to unstimulated CD4+ memory cells.

Libraries were prepared by immunoSEQ multiplex PCR; TCRdb keeps only in-frame clonotypes and omits some of them. Of fewer than 25,000 clones listed, approximately 44% are singletons. The V gene's germline CDR1 is MNHNY and CDR2 SVGAGI (reference sequence). V was cut by 4 bases and J by 1 base, with 11 bases left in between. The CDR3 runs 14 residues. This clone was detected a few times. Antigen specificity is unknown. The authors kept the mixed lymphocyte reaction cells in coculture at 37°C for under 7 days. The source is a human donor in good health; the cells came from an allogeneic mixed lymphocyte reaction. Some clones in this sample may be carry-over from other donors' samples. This chain uses TRBV6-6 with TRBJ2-7; TRBD2 is a possible D gene (6 bases). The sequenced sample consisted of CFSE-low (dividing) CD4+ T cells sorted from an allogeneic mixed lymphocyte reaction. CDR3: CASSSSGTSYEQYF. The DNA of the CDR3 is TGTGCCAGCAGTTCCTCCGGGACTTCCTACGAGCAGTACTTC.